This TCR beta chain comes out of a study of Tregs in tolerant kidney transplant recipients. The CDR3 totals 14 residues. Losses at the gene ends were 6 bases for V and 2 bases for J; bases not matched to a gene: 2. The germline V gene encodes CDR1 MNHNY and CDR2 SVGAGI (reference sequence). A note on this clone: Antigen unknown.

Profiling relied on immunoSEQ multiplex PCR, and the TCRdb table lists in-frame clones only, not all of them. The sample records about 44,000 clones, around 95% being singletons. This sequence joins TRBV6-6 and TRBJ1-5; 9 bases are shared with TRBD1. This TCR came from a human donor in good health. Sequenced input: Tregs from blood cultured with allogeneic cells. CDR3 DNA sequence: TGTGCCAGCAGACAGGGGGCGGGCAATCAGCCCCAGCATTTT. The encoded protein is CASRQGAGNQPQHF.